This T cell receptor (beta chain) was observed in a study of cytomegalovirus exposure and HLA in healthy donors (dated by TCRdb to 2016 to 2017). As for the study more broadly: According to an earlier analysis of a few hundred of the donors, about 190 million T cells yielded roughly 100 million unique TCR beta sequences and 276 Gb of sequence data. In addition to the first cohort of about 650 subjects, a separate validation cohort of 120 different subjects was used. Both class I and class II loci were covered by HLA typing, at four-digit resolution. All discovery cohort repertoires had been generated using a single sequencing platform. The study aimed to test whether signatures of past pathogen exposure could be identified by cataloging public T cell receptors. Alongside the repertoire data, information on donor age, sex, ethnicity and CMV serostatus was compiled. Across around 400 genotyped donors of the cohort, an average of about 250,000 unique TCR beta nucleotide sequences per donor were sequenced, and roughly 18% of those sequences were non-productive. An earlier analysis of around 640 of the donors used high-throughput TCR beta sequencing to judge whether each TCR beta V gene segment behaved as functional or pseudogenic. Approximately 310 gigabases of sequencing data and approximately 80 million unique TCR sequences were included in an early release covering roughly 700 HLA-typed donors. Genome-wide SNP genotypes for about 60% of the roughly 700 donors were used in a later genetic analysis, which treated that subset as a discovery cohort. In a later analysis, previously published TCR beta repertoires from 500 to 750 donors were re-analyzed and high-resolution HLA genotyping was added so that TCR occurrence patterns could be studied. A few DR-DQ haplotypes were treated as single units for association and clustering because of strong linkage in the cohort. To predict cytomegalovirus infection status, the study combined high-throughput TCR immunosequencing, statistical association of individual TCRs with disease status, and machine learning. Among the approximately 420 genotyped donors, about 85% belonged to the genetic ancestry cluster associated with self-reported Caucasian donors. In the later analysis, no new phenotypic data were used to find candidate immune exposures; instead, reliance was placed on TCR beta sequences and their occurrence across donors. The study used immunosequencing to profile the T cell repertoires of more than 650 subjects and linked those repertoires to cytomegalovirus serostatus. The number of typed donors differed by locus: about 620-630 for A, B, C, DRB1 and DQB1; 522 for DQA1; roughly 600 for DPA1; and roughly 450 for DPB1.

Receptor amplification or capture employed the immunoSEQ multiplex PCR assay. For the multiplex PCR, a mixture combining 60 forward primers for TCR Vbeta segments and 13 reverse primers for TCR Jbeta segments was used. The CDR3 region of rearranged TCR beta genes was amplified from genomic DNA by a multiplex PCR assay. Amplified TCR beta libraries were sequenced as 87-base-pair reads on the Illumina HiSeq System. The authors' pipeline ran thus. Across the 600 to 700 repertoires, a later analysis counted 75 million to 90 million unique TCR beta chains, 9.5 million to 12 million of which were shared by at least two donors. Raw reads were error-corrected and collapsed into unique sequences by a nearest-neighbor algorithm in which closely related sequences were merged to remove PCR and sequencing errors. CDR3 sequences were aligned to IMGT reference sequences to assign V, D and J gene segments. For a sequence to be retained, at least a six-nucleotide match to both a V gene segment and a J gene segment was required. A rearrangement was called productive if the CDR3 had no stop codons and remained in frame with V and J, and every other rearrangement was called non-productive. Following IMGT convention, CDR3 was defined as the stretch from the second conserved V-encoded cysteine up to the conserved J-encoded phenylalanine. The earlier analysis of about 570 of the donors excluded any sequence lacking an unambiguous match to a single V gene segment. An earlier analysis of fewer than 750 of the donors called V segments functional above 56.7% productive rearrangements and segregating when the between-donor standard deviation exceeded 5%. To diagnose cytomegalovirus status from the catalog of TCR beta chain sequences, a statistical classification framework was built. A later analysis assigned V and J genes by comparing TCR nucleotide sequences with IMGT/GENE-DB human TR gene sequences. A later analysis assigned CDR3 sequences and most-parsimonious VDJ recombination scenarios with the TCRdist pipeline. A later analysis defined each TCR beta chain by its CDR3 amino acid sequence plus V-gene family, and excluded reads lacking a unique V-gene family. To address suspected cross-contamination and a sequencing artifact, a later analysis removed roughly 580 highly shared, low-generation-probability nucleotide sequences. A later analysis calculated a clonal expansion index for each public chain from normalized within-repertoire ranks of inferred template counts. A later analysis computed generation probabilities with a VDJ recombination model fitted to out-of-frame rearrangements, and checked the results against IGoR. In a later analysis, hypergeometric tests were used to score TCR-TCR, TCR-HLA and TCR-CMV co-occurrence, with a repertoire-size bias correction applied to TCR pairs. False discovery rates were estimated in a later analysis by permuting HLA or CMV assignments 20 times. A later analysis grouped co-occurring TCRs with DBSCAN, adding TCRdist sequence similarity when clustering within HLA-allele-positive subsets. Repertoires with fewer than 30,000 or more than 120,000 public chains were left out of co-occurrence clustering, as were about 5 repertoires with anomalous nucleotide sharing. The clones in this table, taken by TCRdb from immuneACCESS, are in-frame only. Not every clone is retained; where verified, under half of the shortfall comes from an unresolved V gene, and the cause of the rest is unknown. V and J calls and clone size follow that table, whereas D and trimming were derived from the DNA. The sample yields approximately 170,000 clones; around 81% were counted once. About 2.1% of the sample comes from the top ten.

This clone was seen just once. The antigen it recognizes is unknown. Per-base quality was not reported, and no clone a single base away is much larger than it. From the germline V gene, CDR1 is KGHSH and CDR2 is LQKENI. The CDR3 numbers 14 residues from cysteine through phenylalanine. Just CDR3 DNA is preserved here, 42 bases in frame from base 1. V and J are truncated by 3 bases and 6 bases respectively, leaving an intervening sequence of 14 bases. General findings and caveats noted by the study authors: Only TCR beta chains were sequenced in this cohort, and the absence of alpha or paired-chain data limited detectable features. Some IMGT-functional V segments, including TRBV6-2 and TRBV6-3, could not be distinguished by the 87-base-pair reads and were therefore excluded. Presence/absence analyses assumed roughly uniform sequencing depth across donors, an assumption that may not hold. Because counts were too low, 15 to 20 rarely observed V segments, including chromosome 9 orphons, were excluded from the earlier analysis of a few hundred of the donors. CMV serostatus was the only immune exposure information available for the cohort. Strong co-occurrence of HLA alleles, especially DR and DQ, made assigning TCR associations to individual alleles difficult. The authors suggested that the approach could potentially be extended to other disease states and immunological phenotypes. A few of the identified cytomegalovirus-associated TCR beta chains were confirmed in vitro to be specific for cytomegalovirus antigens. In a later analysis, TCR association rates were found to vary across HLA loci, with the most associated TCRs seen for DRB1 alleles and the fewest for HLA-C alleles. Most CMV-associated TCR beta chains appeared to be HLA-restricted in a later analysis, and the HLA associations seemed to be driven largely by CMV exposure. Because HLA typing was missing for some donors at each locus, association tests included only the typed subset. In a later analysis, HLA-associated TCR beta chains showed more clonal expansion and lower generation probabilities than non-associated chains that were equally common. An earlier analysis of around 500 of the donors showed that most TCR beta V segments appeared in productive rearrangements either about 87% or about 30% of the time, which broadly matched IMGT annotations. A further reported finding was that TCR beta sequences accurately predicted the HLA-A and HLA-B alleles for most subjects in the first cohort. Correlated functional status among segregating V segments might be attributable to linkage disequilibrium, but an unknown experimental factor could not be ruled out. A cluster of highly shared sequence variants was judged likely to be a technical artifact of the sequencing pipeline. The study gave a list of about 160 TCR beta chains associated with cytomegalovirus. Most TCR sequences were observed very rarely across donors, whereas some public TCRs were present in many individuals. In a later genetic analysis, a missense DCLRE1C variant was associated with V-gene and J-gene trimming of TCR beta chains, and the association was replicated in an independent cohort. Specific HLA alleles were associated with 15,000 to 20,000 TCR beta sequences at a false discovery rate of 0.05 in a later analysis. Several of the top co-occurrence clusters appeared to be linked to parvovirus B19, influenza, CMV and Epstein-Barr virus, according to a later analysis. The classifier was reported to diagnose cytomegalovirus status with high specificity and sensitivity in both the original and validation cohorts. Compared with the roughly 600-donor mean, donors in an Asian-associated ancestry cluster had fewer N-insertions in productive TCRs, according to a later genetic analysis.

The cohort was made up of hundreds of healthy bone marrow donors. At the time of sampling, every cohort member was nominally healthy, though immune exposures that went unrecorded were likely present. The donor was CMV seropositive and was included in the group of 250 to 300 seropositive cohort members. Each donor provided a peripheral blood sample, and peripheral blood mononuclear cells were used for TCR beta sequencing. The Qiagen DNeasy Blood Extraction Kit was used to extract genomic DNA from the blood cell samples. The V and J genes are TRBV18 and TRBJ1-2; TRBD1 could be the D gene, as 6 bases match. Input material: PBMCs. The TCR originated in a woman in her 30s in good health and CMV-seropositive. The DNA is TGTGCCAGCTCACCTCTACAGGGTAGTGATGGCTACACCTTC. It translates to CASSPLQGSDGYTF.